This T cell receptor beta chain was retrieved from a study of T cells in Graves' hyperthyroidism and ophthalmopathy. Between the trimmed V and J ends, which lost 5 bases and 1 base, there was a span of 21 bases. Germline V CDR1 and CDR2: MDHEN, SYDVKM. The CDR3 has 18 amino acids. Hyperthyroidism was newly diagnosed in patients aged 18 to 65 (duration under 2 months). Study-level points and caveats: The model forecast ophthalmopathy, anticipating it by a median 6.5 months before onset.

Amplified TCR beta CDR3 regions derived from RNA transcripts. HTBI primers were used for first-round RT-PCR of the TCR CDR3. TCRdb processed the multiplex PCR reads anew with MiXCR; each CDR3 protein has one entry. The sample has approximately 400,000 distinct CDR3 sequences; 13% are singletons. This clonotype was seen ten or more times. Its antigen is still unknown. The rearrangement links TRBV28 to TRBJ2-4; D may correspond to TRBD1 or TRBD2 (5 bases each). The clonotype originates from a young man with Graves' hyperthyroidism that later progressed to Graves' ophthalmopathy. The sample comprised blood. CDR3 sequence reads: CASSPRGQGGHAKNIQYF. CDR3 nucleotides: TGTGCCAGCAGTCCCCGCGGGCAGGGCGGCCATGCCAAAAACATTCAGTACTTC.